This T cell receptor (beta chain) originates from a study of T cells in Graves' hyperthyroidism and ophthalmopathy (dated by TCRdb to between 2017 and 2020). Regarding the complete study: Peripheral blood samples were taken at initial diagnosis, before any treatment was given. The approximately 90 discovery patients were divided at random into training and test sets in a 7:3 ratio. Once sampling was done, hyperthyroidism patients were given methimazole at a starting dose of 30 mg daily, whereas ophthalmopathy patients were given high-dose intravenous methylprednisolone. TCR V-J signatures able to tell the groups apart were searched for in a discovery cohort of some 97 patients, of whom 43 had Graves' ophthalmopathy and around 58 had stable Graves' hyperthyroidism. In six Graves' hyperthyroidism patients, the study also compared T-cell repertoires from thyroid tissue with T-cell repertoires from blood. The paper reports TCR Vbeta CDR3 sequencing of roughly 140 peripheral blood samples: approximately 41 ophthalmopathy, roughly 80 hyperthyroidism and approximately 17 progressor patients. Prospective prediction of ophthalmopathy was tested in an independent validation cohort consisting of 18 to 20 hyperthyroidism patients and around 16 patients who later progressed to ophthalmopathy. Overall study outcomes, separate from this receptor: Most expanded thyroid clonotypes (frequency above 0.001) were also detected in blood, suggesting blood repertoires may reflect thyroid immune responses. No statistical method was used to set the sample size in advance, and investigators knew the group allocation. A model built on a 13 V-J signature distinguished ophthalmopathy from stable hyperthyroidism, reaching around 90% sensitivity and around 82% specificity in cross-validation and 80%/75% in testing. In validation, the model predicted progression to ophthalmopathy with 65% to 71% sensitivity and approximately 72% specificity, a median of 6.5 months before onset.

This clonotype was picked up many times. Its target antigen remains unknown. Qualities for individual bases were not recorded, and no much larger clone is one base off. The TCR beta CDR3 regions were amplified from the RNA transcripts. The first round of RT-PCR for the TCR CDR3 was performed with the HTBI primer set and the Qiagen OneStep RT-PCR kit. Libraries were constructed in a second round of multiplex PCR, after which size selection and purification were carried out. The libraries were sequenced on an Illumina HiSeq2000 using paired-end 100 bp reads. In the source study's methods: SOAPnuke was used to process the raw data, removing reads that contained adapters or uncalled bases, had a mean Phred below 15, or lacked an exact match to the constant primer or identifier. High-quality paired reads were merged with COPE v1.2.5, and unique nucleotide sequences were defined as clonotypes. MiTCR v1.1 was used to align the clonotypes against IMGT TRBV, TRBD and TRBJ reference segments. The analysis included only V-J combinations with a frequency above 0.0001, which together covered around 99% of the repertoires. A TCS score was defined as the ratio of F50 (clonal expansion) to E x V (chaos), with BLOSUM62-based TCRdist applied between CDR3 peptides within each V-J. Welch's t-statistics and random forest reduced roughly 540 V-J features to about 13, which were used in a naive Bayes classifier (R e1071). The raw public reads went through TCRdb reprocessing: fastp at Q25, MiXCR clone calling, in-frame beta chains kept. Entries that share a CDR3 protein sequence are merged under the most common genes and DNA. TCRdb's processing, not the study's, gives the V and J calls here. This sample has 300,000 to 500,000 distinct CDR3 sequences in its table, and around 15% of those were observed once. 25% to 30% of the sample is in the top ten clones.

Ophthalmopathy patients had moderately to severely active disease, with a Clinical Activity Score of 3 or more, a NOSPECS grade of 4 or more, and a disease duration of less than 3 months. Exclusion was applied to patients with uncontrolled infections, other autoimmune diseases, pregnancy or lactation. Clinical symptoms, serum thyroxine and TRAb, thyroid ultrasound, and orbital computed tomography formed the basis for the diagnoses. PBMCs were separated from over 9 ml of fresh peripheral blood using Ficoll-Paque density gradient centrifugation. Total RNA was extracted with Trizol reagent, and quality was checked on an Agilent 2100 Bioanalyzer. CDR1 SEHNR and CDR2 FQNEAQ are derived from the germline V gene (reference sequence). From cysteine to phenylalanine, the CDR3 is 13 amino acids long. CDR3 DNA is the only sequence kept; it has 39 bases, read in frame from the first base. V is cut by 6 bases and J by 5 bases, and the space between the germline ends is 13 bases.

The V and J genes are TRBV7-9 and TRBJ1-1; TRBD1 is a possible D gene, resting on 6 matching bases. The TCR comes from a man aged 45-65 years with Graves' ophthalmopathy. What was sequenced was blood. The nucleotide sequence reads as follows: TGTGCCAGCAGTGACAGGACTCTGACTGAAGCTTTCTTT. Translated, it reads CASSDRTLTEAFF.